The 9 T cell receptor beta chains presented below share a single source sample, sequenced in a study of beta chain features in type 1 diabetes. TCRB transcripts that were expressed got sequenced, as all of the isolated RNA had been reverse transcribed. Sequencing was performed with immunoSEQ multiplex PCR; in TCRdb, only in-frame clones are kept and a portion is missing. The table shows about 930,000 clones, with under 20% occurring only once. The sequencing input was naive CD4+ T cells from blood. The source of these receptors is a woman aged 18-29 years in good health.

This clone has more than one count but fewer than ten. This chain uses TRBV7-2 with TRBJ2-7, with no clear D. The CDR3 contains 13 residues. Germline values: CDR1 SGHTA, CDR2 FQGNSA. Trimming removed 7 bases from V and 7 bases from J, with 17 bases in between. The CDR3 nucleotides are TGTGCCAGCACCCCGGATCTCGTGAGGGAGCAGTACTTC. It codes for CASTPDLVREQYF.

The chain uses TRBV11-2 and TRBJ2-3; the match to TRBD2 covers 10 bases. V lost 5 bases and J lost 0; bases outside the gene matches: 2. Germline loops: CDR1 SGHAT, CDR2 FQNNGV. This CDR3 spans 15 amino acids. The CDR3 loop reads CASSTSGASTDTQYF. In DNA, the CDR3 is TGTGCCAGCAGCACTAGCGGGGCTAGCACAGATACGCAGTATTTT.

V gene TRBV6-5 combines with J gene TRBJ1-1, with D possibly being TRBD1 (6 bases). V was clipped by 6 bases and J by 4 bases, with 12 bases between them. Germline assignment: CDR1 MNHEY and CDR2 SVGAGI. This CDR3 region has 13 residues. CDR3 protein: CASSQGSVTEAFF. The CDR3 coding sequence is TGTGCCAGCAGCCAGGGGAGCGTCACTGAAGCTTTCTTT.

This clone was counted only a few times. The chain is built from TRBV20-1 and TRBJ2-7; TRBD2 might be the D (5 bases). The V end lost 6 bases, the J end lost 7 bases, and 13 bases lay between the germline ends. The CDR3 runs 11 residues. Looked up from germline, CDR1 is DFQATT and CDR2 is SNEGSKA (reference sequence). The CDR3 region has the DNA TGCAGTGCCCTTTCCCCGGGGGAGCAGTACTTC. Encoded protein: CSALSPGEQYF.

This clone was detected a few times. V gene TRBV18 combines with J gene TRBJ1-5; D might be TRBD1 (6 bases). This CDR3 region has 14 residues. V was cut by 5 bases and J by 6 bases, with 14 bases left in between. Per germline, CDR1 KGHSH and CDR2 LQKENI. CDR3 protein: CASSEQGMGQPQHF. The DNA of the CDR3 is TGTGCCAGCTCAGAACAGGGAATGGGTCAGCCCCAGCATTTT. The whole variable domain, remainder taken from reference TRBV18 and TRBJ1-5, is NAGVMQNPRHLVRRRGQEARLRCSPMKGHSHVYWYRQLPEEGLKFMVYLQKENIIDESGMPKERFSAEFPKEGPSILRIQQVVRGDSAAYFCASSEQGMGQPQHFGDGTRLSIL.

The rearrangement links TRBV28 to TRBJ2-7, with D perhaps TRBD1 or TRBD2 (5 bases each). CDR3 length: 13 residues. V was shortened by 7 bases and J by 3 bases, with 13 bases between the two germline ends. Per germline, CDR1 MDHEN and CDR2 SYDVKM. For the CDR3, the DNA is TGTGCCAGCACCACTTGGGGGATCTACGAGCAGTACTTC. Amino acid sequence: CASTTWGIYEQYF.

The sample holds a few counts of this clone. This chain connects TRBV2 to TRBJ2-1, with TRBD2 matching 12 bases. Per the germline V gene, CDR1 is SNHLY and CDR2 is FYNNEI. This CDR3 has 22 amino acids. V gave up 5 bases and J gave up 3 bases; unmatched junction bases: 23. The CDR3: CASSSRRTRLAGDPQSYNEQFF. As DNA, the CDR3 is TGTGCCAGCAGTTCTCGTAGGACCAGACTAGCGGGAGACCCACAGAGCTACAATGAGCAGTTCTTC.

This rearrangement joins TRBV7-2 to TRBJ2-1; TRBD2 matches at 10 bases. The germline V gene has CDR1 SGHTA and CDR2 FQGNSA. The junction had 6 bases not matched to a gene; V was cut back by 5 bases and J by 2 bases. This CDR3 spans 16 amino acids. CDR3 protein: CASSRPAGGPYNEQFF. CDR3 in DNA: TGTGCCAGCAGCCGACCAGCGGGAGGGCCCTACAATGAGCAGTTCTTC. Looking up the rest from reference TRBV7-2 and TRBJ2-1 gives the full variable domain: GAGVSQSPSNKVTEKGKDVELRCDPISGHTALYWYRQSLGQGLEFLIYFQGNSAPDKSGLPSDRFSAERTGGSVSTLTIQRTQQEDSAVYLCASSRPAGGPYNEQFFGPGTRLTVL.

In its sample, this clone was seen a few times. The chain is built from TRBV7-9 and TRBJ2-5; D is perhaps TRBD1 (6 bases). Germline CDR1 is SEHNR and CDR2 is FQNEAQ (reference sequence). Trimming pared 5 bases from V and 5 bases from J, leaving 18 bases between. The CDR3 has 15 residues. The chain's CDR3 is CASSINGQRVETQYF. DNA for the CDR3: TGTGCCAGCAGCATTAACGGACAGAGGGTTGAGACCCAGTACTTC.